These T cell receptor beta chains were read from a single sample in a study of shared clonotypes between healthy human individuals. The repertoire was sequenced with immunoSEQ multiplex PCR; TCRdb's copy has only in-frame clones and lacks some. The table lists fewer than 700,000 clones, around 80% of them singletons. Material for sequencing was PBMCs. The receptors shown here come from a woman in her forties in good health. Some clones in this sample may be carry-over from other donors' samples. The conserved cysteine and the conserved F or W are not part of the CDR3 here.

TRBV11-2	TRBJ2-5	ASSPRQQETQY
TRBV5-1	TRBJ2-2	ASRPDGTGELF
TRBV4-3	TRBJ1-1	ASSQGGVGQGNTEAF
TRBV5-1	TRBJ2-1	ASSPTPGHWAGNEQF
TRBV13	TRBJ2-7	ASSLATGVYEQY
TRBV5-1	TRBJ1-2	ASSPRPAFDLNYGYT
TRBV6-5	TRBJ1-3	ASSYRGSGNTIY
TRBV15	TRBJ1-2	ATSRETGNNYGYT
TRBV27	TRBJ2-1	AVGKRLADNEQF
TRBV11-2	TRBJ1-1	ASSLLRGPLLTVNTEAF
TRBV27	TRBJ2-3	ASSLVESIGTQY
TRBV5-1	TRBJ2-3	ASSLSRDTDTQY
TRBV30	TRBJ2-2	AWSAQIGVGELF
TRBV10-1	TRBJ1-2	ASSSDGYT
TRBV29-1	TRBJ1-2	SAGTGGVPGYT
TRBV11-3	TRBJ2-1	ASSLGSAGDEQF
TRBV2	TRBJ1-1	ASSGNLNTEAF
TRBV6-4	TRBJ2-1	ASSDGGAGNEQF
TRBV30	TRBJ2-1	ACGQAYNEQF
TRBV5-4	TRBJ2-7	ASSQASGKSYEQY
TRBV6-1	TRBJ2-3	ASSGTDVWGPDTQY
TRBV4-3	TRBJ2-3	ASSQELAGVNTDTQY
TRBV9	TRBJ2-3	ASSGGGADPSTDTQY
TRBV4-2	TRBJ2-1	ASSPRTRLGEQF
TRBV9	TRBJ1-5	ASSVGQGEPNQPQH
TRBV28	TRBJ2-2	AGGTGETGELF
TRBV6-4	TRBJ2-3	ASSDTAGEGDTQY
TRBV28	TRBJ2-7	ASSSSGLGSYEQY
TRBV6-1	TRBJ1-2	ASSANPTGGVGYT
TRBV19	TRBJ1-2	ASTNLVKNYGYT
TRBV5-1	TRBJ2-5	ASSPRPGLAGTETQY
TRBV7-9	TRBJ2-5	ASSSNWDRGETQY
TRBV2	TRBJ1-5	ASSEGGPSQPQH
TRBV28	TRBJ2-1	ASRRDRGSYNEQF